This T cell receptor beta chain is drawn from a study of cytomegalovirus exposure and HLA in healthy donors. Study-wide results and limits: Cytomegalovirus association was listed for 150 or so TCR beta chains. As a later analysis showed, a missense DCLRE1C variant was linked to trimming of TCR beta V- and J-genes. The later analysis indicated that the majority of CMV-associated TCR beta chains appeared HLA-restricted. A highly shared variant cluster was judged a likely technical artifact.

This clone was seen a single time. Its antigen is not known. Primers: 60 Vbeta forward and 13 Jbeta reverse. The data were produced by immunoSEQ multiplex PCR, yet TCRdb's version contains in-frame clones alone and is incomplete. The sample shows about 140,000 clones, 70% to 85% of them seen only once. The source of this sequence is a woman aged 40 to 50 in good health and CMV-seronegative. Sequencing input: PBMCs.

CDR3 nucleotide sequence: TGTGCCAGCAGTTTAGCCAGGGCAGGAAACACCATATATTTT. Translated: CASSLARAGNTIYF. This chain joins TRBV27 and TRBJ1-3; a possible D gene is TRBD1 (5 bases). Looked up from germline, CDR1 is MNHEY and CDR2 is SMNVEV (reference sequence). CDR3 length equals 14 residues. Between the trimmed V and J ends, which lost 2 bases and 4 bases, there was a span of 9 bases.